This TCR beta chain was found in a study of T cell responses to AZD1222 COVID-19 vaccine. Study results and caveats: Clonal diversity may have been underestimated in mostly white British donors. Researchers took repertoire samples only after the peak T cell response had come. Baseline seropositivity occurred in only a handful of AZD1222 recipients.

Concerning this clone itself: No antigen is known for it.

Produced via immunoSEQ multiplex PCR; TCRdb's table is partial and in-frame only. The table includes 65,000 or so clones, 84% detected once. Germline loops: CDR1 MGHRA, CDR2 YSYEKL. The CDR3 is 16 amino acids. Trimming stripped 3 bases from V and 5 bases from J, with 17 bases between. The source material was peripheral blood, sampled on day 0 of AZD1222 vaccination. V and J are TRBV4-1 and TRBJ1-5; a weak D match, TRBD1 (5 bases). This clonotype originated in an adult in good health. CDR3 nucleotides: TGCGCCAGCAGCCATTACGCCGGGACGAGGGATCAGCCCCAGCATTTT. Its translation is CASSHYAGTRDQPQHF.